The 3 T cell receptor beta chains below come from one sample, sequenced in a study of shared clonotypes between healthy human individuals. This table comes from immunoSEQ multiplex PCR, and its TCRdb copy is limited to in-frame clones, with some not included. Of around 1,900,000 clones listed, 93% are singletons. Naive CD8 populations comprised CD45RO-negative cells positively selected for CCR7, excluding terminally differentiated effector memory CD45RA+ cells. Sequenced sample: naive CD8+ T cells from PBMCs. All receptors come from a man aged 18 to 29 in good health. Some clones in this sample may be carry-over from other donors' samples.

This chain uses TRBV7-6 with TRBJ2-7; D gene uncertain. The V end was cut by 5 bases, the J end by 0 bases, with 8 bases between. Germline lookup yields CDR1 SGHVS and CDR2 FNYEAQ. The CDR3 contains 13 residues. The CDR3 reads CASSPAASYEQYF. CDR3 DNA: TGTGCCAGCAGCCCGGCTGCCTCCTACGAGCAGTACTTC.

Comments on this clone: Other nucleotide sequences in the sample specify the same CDR3. The chain has TRBV5-1 and TRBJ1-3, with no clear D. In germline, CDR1 is SGHRS, CDR2 YFSETQ. Trimming cost V 0 bases and J 1 base, with 8 bases left between them. This CDR3 comprises 15 residues. This CDR3 reads CASSLDLGSGNTIYF. CDR3 DNA: TGCGCCAGCAGCTTGGATTTGGGGTCTGGAAACACCATATATTTT.

The chain employs TRBV7-8 and TRBJ1-5, with D tentatively TRBD1 (5 bases). This CDR3 region has 16 residues. Germline CDR1 reads SGHVS; CDR2 reads FQNEAQ. Trimming took off 1 base at V and 7 bases at J, with 17 bases between the two ends. CDR3 nucleotides: TGTGCCAGCAGCTTAGTGAGGCAGGGTTTTGGACAGCCCCAGCATTTT. Protein product: CASSLVRQGFGQPQHF.